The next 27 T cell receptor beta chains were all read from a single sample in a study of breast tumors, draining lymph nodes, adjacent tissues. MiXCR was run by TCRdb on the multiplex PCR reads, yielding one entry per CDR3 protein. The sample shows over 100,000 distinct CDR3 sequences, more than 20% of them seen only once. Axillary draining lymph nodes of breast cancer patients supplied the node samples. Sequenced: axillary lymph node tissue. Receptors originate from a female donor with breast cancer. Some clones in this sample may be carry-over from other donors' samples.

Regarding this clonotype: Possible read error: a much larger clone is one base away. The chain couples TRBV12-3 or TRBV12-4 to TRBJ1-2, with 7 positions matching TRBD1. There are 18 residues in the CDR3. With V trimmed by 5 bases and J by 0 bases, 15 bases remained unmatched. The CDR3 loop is CASSPLGGPPPSNYGYTF. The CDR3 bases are TGTGCCAGCAGTCCGTTAGGGGGCCCGCCTCCGTCTAACTATGGCTACACCTTC.

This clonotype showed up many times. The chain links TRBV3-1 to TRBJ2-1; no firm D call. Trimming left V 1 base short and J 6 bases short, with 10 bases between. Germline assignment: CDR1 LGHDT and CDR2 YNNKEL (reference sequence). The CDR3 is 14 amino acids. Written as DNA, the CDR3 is TGTGCCAGCAGCCAAGCGAGACCGAGCAATGAGCAGTTCTTC. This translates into CASSQARPSNEQFF.

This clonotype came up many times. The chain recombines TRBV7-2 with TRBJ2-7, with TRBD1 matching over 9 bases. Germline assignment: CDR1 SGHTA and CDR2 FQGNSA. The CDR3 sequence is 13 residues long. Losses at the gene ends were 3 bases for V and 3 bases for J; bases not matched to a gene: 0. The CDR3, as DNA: TGTGCCAGCAGCTTGACAGGGGGCTACGAGCAGTACTTC. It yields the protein CASSLTGGYEQYF.

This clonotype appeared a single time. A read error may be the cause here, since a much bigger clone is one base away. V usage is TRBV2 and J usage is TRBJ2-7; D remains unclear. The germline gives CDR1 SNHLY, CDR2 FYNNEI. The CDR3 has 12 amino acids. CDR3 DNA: TGTGCCAGCAGTGTTCAGGTCTACGAGCAGCACTTC. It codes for CASSVQVYEQHF. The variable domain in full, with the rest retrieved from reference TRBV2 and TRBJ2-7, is EPEVTQTPSHQVTQMGQEVILRCVPISNHLYFYWYRQILGQKVEFLVSFYNNEISEKSEIFDDQFSVERPDGSNFTLKIRSTKLEDSAMYFCASSVQVYEQHFGPGTRLTVT.

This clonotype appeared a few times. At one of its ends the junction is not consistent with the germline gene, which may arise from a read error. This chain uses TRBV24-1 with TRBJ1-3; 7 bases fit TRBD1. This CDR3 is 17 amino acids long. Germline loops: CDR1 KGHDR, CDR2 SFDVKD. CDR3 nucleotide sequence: TGTGCCACCCAGGAACGGGACAGTCCGCTCTCTGGAAGCACCATATATTTT. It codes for CATQERDSPLSGSTIYF.

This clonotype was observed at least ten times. The CDR3 is CASSPRTGRDGYTF. For the CDR3, the DNA is TGTGCCAGCAGCCCCCGGACAGGGAGGGATGGCTACACCTTC. The J gene is TRBJ1-2, the V gene TRBV9; 8 bases fit TRBD1. Trimming took 4 bases from V and 6 from J; bases not matched to a gene: 8. The CDR3 covers 14 residues. Per germline, CDR1 SGDLS and CDR2 YYNGEE.

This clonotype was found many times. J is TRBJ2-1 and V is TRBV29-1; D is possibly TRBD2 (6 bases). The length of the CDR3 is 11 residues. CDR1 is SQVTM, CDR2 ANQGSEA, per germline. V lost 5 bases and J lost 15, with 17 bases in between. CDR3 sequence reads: CSVQPREYRFF. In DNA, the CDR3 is TGCAGCGTTCAACCCCGGGAGTATCGGTTCTTC.

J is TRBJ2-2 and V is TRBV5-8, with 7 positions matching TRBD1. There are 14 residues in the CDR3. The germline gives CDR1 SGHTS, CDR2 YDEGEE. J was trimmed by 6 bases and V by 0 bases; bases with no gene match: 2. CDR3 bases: TGTGCCAGCAGCTTGGATCAGGGGGCCGGGGAGCTGTTTTTT. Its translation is CASSLDQGAGELFF.

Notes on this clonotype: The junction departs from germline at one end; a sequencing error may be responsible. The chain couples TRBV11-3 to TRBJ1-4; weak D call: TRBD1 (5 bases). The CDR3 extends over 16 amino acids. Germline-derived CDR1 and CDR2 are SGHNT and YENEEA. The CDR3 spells CASSPQGGGTNEKLLF. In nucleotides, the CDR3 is TGTGCCAGCAGCCCCCAGGGTGGTGGAACTAATGAAAAACTGCTTTTT.

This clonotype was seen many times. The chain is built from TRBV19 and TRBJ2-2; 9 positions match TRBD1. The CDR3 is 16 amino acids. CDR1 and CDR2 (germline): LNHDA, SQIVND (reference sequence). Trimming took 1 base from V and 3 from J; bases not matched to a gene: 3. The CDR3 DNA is TGTGCCAGTAGTATAGGGACAGGGGTACACACCGGGGAGCTGTTTTTT. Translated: CASSIGTGVHTGELFF.

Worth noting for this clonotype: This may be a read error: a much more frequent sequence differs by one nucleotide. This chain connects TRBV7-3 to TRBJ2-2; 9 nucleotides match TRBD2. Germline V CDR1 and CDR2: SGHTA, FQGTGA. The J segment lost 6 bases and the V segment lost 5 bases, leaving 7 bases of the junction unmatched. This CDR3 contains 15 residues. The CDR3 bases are TGTGCCAGCAGCCCAGGGACTAGCCGCGCCGGGGAGCTGTTTTTT. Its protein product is CASSPGTSRAGELFF.

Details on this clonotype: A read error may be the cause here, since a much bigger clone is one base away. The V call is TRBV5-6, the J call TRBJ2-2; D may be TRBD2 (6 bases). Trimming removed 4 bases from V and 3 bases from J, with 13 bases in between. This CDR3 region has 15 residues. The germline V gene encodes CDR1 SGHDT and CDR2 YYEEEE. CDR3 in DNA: TGTGCCAGCAGCCGTAGCGCGGGATACACCGGGGAGCTGTTTTTT. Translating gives CASSRSAGYTGELFF.

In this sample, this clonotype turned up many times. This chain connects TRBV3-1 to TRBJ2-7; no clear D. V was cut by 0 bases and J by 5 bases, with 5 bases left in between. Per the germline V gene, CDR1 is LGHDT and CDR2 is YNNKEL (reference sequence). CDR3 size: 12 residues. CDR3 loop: CASSQDRHEQYF. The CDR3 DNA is TGTGCCAGCAGCCAAGATCGGCACGAGCAGTACTTC.

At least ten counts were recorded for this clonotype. The CDR3 DNA is TGTGCCAGCAGACTGGACAGGGCCACCGGGGAGCTGTTTTTT. Amino acids: CASRLDRATGELFF. The chain joins TRBV2 to TRBJ2-2; 8 bases map to TRBD1. The CDR3 sequence is 14 residues long. The V gene's germline CDR1 is SNHLY and CDR2 FYNNEI. J was trimmed by 4 bases and V by 6 bases; bases with no gene match: 4. Full variable domain (remainder filled in from reference TRBV2 and TRBJ2-2): EPEVTQTPSHQVTQMGQEVILRCVPISNHLYFYWYRQILGQKVEFLVSFYNNEISEKSEIFDDQFSVERPDGSNFTLKIRSTKLEDSAMYFCASRLDRATGELFFGEGSRLTVL.

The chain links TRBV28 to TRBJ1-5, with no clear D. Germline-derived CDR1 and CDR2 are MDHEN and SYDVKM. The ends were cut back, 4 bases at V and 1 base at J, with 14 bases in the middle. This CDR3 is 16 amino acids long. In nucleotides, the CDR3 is TGTGCCAGCAGTTCCCCACTAGAGGACAGCAATCAGCCCCAGCATTTT. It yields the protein CASSSPLEDSNQPQHF.

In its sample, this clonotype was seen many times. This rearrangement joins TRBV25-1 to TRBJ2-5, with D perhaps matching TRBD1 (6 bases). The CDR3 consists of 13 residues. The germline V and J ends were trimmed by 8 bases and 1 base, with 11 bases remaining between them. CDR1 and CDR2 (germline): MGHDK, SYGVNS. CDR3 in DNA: TGTGCCAGCGGATCGGACAGCCAAGAGACCCAGTACTTC. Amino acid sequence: CASGSDSQETQYF.

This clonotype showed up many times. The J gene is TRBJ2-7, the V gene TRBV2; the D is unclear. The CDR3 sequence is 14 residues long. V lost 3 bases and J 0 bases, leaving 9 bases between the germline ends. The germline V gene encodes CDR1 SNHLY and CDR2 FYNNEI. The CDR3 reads CASSDPPYSYEQYF. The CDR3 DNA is TGTGCCAGCAGTGACCCCCCCTACTCCTACGAGCAGTACTTC.

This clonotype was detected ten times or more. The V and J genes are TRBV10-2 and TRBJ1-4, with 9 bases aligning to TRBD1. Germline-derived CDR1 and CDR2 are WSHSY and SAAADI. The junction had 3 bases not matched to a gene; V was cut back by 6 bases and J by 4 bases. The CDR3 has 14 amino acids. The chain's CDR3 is CASRGQGDNEKLFF. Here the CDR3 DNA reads TGCGCCAGCAGGGGACAGGGCGATAATGAAAAACTGTTTTTT.

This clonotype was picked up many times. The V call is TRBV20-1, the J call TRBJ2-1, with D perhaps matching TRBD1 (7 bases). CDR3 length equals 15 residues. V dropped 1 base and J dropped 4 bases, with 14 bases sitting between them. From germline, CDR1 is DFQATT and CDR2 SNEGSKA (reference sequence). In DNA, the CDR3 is TGCAGTGCTAGAGCCAGGGGGGAAACTTACAATGAGCAGTTCTTC. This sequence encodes CSARARGETYNEQFF.

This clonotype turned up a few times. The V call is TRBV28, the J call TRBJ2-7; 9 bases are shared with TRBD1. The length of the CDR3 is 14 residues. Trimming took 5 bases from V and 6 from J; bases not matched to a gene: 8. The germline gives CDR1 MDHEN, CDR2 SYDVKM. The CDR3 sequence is CASSGIQGAGEQYF. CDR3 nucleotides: TGTGCCAGCAGTGGTATACAGGGGGCTGGCGAGCAGTACTTC.

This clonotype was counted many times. CDR3 in amino acids: CASSEESTYNEQFF. The CDR3 region has the DNA TGTGCCAGCAGTGAAGAGTCGACCTACAATGAGCAGTTCTTC. The rearrangement links TRBV2 to TRBJ2-1; D is unclear. This CDR3 is built from 14 residues. V was shortened by 1 base and J by 2 bases, with 6 bases between the two germline ends. CDR1 is SNHLY and CDR2 is FYNNEI in the germline V gene.

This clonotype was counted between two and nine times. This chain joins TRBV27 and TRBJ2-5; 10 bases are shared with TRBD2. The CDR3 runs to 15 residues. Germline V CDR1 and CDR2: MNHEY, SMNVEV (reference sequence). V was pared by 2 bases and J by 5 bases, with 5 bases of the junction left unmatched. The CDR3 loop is CASSLGAGGWETQYF. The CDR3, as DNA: TGTGCCAGCAGTTTAGGAGCGGGAGGGTGGGAGACCCAGTACTTC.

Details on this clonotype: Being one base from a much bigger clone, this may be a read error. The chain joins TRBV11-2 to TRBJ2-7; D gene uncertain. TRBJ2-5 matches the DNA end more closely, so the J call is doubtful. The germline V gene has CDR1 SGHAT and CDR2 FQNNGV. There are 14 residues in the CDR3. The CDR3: CASNFARNSETQYF. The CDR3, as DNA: TGTGCCAGCAACTTCGCTAGGAATTCGGAGACCCAGTACTTC.

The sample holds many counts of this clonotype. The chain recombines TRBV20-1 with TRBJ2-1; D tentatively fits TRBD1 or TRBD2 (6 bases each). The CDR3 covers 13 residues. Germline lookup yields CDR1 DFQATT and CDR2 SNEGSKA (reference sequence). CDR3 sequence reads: CGGHLRDYNEQFF. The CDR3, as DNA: TGCGGGGGGCATTTGCGGGACTACAATGAGCAGTTCTTC.

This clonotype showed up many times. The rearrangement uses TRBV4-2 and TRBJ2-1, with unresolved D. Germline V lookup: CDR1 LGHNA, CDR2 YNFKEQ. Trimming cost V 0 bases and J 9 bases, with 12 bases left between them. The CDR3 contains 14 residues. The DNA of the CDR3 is TGTGCCAGCAGCCAAGATCACCGGTTAGGTGAGCAGTTCTTC. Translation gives CASSQDHRLGEQFF.

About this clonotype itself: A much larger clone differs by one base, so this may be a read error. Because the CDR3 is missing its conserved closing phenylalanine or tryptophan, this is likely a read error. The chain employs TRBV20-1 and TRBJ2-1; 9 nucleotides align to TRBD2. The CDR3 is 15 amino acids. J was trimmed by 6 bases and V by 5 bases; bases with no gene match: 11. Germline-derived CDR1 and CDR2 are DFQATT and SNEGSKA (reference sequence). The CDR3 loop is CSADGGLAFLNEQFL. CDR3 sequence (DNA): TGCAGTGCTGACGGGGGACTAGCATTTCTCAATGAGCAGTTCCTC.

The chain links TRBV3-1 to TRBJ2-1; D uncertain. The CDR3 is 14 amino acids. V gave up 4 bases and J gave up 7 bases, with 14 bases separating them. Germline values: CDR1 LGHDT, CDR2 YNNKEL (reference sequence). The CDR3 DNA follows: TGTGCCAGCAGCCCCAATTCTGTCATGAATGAGCAGTTCTTC. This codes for CASSPNSVMNEQFF.